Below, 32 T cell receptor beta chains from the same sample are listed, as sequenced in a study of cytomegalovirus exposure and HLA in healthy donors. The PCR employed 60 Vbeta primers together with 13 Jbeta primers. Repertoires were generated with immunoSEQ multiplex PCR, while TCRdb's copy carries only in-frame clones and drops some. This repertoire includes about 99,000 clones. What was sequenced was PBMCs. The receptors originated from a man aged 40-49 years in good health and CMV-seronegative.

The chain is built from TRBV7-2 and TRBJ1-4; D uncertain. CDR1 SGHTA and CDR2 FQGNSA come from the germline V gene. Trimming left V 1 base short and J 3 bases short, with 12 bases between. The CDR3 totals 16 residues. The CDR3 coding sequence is TGTGCCAGCAGCTTAGACATCATGGCAGCTAATGAAAAACTGTTTTTT. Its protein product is CASSLDIMAANEKLFF.

CDR3 amino acids: CAWSVLGGSTNEKLFF. The CDR3 DNA is TGTGCCTGGAGTGTACTAGGGGGATCAACTAATGAAAAACTGTTTTTT. The gene calls are TRBV30 and TRBJ1-4, with a weak D call TRBD1 (6 bases). The germline CDR1 and CDR2 sequences are GTSNPN and SVGIG (reference sequence). Deletions cut 0 bases from V and 0 bases from J, with 11 bases between. This CDR3 spans 16 amino acids.

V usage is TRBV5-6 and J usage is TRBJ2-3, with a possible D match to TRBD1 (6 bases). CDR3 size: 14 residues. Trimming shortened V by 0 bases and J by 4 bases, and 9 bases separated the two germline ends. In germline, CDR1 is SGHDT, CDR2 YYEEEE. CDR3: CASSLVGAADTQYF. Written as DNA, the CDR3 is TGTGCCAGCAGCTTGGTGGGGGCGGCAGATACGCAGTATTTT.

The CDR3 bases are TGTGCCTCAGGGGGCGGATCTAACTATGGCTACACCTTC. This sequence encodes CASGGGSNYGYTF. V is TRBV19 and J is TRBJ1-2, with 8 bases fitting TRBD1. CDR3 size: 13 residues. Unmatched junction bases numbered 5, after V lost 11 bases and J lost 0 bases. Germline-derived CDR1 and CDR2 are LNHDA and SQIVND (reference sequence).

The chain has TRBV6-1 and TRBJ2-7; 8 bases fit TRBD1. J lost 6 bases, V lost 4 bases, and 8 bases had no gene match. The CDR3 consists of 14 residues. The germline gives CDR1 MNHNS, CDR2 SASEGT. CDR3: CASSGDRGLGEQYF. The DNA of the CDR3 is TGTGCCAGCAGTGGAGACAGGGGACTGGGCGAGCAGTACTTC.

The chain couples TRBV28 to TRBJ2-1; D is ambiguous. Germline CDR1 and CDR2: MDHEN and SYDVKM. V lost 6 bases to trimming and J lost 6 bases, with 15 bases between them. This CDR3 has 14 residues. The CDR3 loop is CASSKARVANEQFF. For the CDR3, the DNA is TGTGCCAGCAGCAAGGCCCGGGTCGCCAATGAGCAGTTCTTC. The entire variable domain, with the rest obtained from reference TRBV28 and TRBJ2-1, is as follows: DVKVTQSSRYLVKRTGEKVFLECVQDMDHENMFWYRQDPGLGLRLIYFSYDVKMKEKGDIPEGYSVSREKKERFSLILESASTNQTSMYLCASSKARVANEQFFGPGTRLTVL.

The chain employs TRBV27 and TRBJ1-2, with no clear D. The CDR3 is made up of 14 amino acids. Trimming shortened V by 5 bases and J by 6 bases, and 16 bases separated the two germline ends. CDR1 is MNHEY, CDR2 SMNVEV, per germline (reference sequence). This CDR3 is CASSNTGRSNGYTF. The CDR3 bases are TGTGCCAGCAGTAACACCGGGAGAAGCAATGGCTACACCTTC.

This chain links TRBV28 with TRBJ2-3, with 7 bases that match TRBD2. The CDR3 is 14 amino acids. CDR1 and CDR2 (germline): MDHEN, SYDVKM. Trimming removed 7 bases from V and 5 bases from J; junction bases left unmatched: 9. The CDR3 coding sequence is TGTGCCAGCACTCTTGTAGCGGGTGGAGATACGCAGTATTTT. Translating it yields CASTLVAGGDTQYF.

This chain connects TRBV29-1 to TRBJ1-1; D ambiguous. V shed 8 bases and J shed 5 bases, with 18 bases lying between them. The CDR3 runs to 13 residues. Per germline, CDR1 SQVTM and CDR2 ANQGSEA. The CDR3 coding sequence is TGCAGCACTATGGATCCCCCGGGGACTGAAGCTTTCTTT. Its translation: CSTMDPPGTEAFF.

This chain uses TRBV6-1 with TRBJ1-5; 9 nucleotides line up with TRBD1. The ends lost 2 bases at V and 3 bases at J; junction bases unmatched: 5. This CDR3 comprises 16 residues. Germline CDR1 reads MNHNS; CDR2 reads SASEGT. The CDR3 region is CASSEIWTGDNQPQHF. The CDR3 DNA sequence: TGTGCCAGCAGTGAAATCTGGACAGGGGACAATCAGCCCCAGCATTTT.

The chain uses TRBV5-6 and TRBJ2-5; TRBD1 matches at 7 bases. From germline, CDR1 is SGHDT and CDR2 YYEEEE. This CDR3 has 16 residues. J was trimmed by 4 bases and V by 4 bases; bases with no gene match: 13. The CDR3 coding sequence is TGTGCCAGCAGCCCTTTCGACAGGGACGTTTCAGAGACCCAGTACTTC. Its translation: CASSPFDRDVSETQYF.

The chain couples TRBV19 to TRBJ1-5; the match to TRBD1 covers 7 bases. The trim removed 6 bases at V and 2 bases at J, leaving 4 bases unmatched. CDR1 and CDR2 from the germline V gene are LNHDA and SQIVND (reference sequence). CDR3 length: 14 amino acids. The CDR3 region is CASRIDRGNQPQHF. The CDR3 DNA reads TGTGCCAGTAGGATCGACAGGGGCAATCAGCCCCAGCATTTT.

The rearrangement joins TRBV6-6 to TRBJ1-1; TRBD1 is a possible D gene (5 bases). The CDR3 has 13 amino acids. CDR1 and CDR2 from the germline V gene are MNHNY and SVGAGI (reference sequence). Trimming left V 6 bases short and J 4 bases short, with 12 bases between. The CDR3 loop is CASRSGAGTEAFF. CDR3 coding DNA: TGTGCCAGCAGAAGCGGGGCCGGCACTGAAGCTTTCTTT.

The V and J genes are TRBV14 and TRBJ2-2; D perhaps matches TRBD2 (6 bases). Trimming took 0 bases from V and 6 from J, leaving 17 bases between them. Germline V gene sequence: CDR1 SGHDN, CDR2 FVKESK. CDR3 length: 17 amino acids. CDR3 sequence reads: CASSQERDWRSAGELFF. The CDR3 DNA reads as TGTGCCAGCAGCCAAGAGAGGGACTGGCGGTCGGCCGGGGAGCTGTTTTTT.

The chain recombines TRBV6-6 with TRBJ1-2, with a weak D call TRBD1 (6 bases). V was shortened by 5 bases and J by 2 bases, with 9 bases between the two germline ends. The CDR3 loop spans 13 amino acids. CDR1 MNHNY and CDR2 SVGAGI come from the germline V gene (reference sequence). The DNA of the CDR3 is TGTGCCAGCAGTATAACAGGGAACTATGGCTACACCTTC. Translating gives CASSITGNYGYTF.

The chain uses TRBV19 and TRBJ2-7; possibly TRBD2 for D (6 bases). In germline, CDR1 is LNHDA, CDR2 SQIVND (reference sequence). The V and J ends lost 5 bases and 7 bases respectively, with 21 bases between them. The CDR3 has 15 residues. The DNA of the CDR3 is TGTGCCAGTAGTTCCGCGCCCTCCCCGGCGGGGGAGCAGTACTTC. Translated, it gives CASSSAPSPAGEQYF.

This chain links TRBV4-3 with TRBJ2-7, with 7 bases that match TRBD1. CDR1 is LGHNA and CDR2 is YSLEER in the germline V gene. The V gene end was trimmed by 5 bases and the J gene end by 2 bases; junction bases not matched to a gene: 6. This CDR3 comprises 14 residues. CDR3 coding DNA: TGCGCCAGCAGCACACAGACAGGGCCCTACGAGCAGTACTTC. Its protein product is CASSTQTGPYEQYF.

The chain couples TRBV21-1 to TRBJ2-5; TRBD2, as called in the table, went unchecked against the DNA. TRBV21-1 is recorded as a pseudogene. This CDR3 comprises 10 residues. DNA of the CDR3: TGTGCCCGCACGTTGGAGACCCAGTACTTC. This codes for CARTLETQYF.

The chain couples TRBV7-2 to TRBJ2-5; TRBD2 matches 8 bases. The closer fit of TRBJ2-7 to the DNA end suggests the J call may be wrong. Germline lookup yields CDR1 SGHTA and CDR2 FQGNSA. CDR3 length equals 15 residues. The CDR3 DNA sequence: TGTGCCAGCAGCTTATCGGGGGGGGCCGGGTTCGAGCAGTACTTC. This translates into CASSLSGGAGFEQYF.

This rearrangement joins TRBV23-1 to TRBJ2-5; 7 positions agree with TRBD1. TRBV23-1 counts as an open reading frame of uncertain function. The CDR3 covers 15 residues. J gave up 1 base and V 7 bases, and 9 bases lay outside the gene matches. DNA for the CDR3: TGCGCCAGCATCCTAAAAGACAGGGTCCAAGAGACCCAGTACTTC. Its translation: CASILKDRVQETQYF.

The CDR3 DNA follows: TGCAGCGTTGGCCAGGGCGGGGGGAACACCGGGGAGCTGTTTTTT. It specifies CSVGQGGGNTGELFF. V gene TRBV29-1 combines with J gene TRBJ2-2, with 7 bases identical to TRBD2. Germline V gene sequence: CDR1 SQVTM, CDR2 ANQGSEA. This CDR3 has 15 amino acids. V lost 4 bases and J lost 1; bases outside the gene matches: 6.

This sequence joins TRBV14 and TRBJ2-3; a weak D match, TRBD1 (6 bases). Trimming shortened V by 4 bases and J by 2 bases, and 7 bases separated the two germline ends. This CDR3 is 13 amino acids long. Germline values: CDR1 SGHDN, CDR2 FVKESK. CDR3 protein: CASSPGVTDTQYF. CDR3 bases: TGTGCCAGCAGCCCAGGGGTCACAGATACGCAGTATTTT.

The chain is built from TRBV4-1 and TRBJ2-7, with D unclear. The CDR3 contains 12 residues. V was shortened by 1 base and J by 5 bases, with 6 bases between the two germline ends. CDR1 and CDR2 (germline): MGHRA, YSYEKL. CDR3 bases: TGCGCCAGCAGCCAAGCTGGAGACGAGCAGTACTTC. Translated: CASSQAGDEQYF.

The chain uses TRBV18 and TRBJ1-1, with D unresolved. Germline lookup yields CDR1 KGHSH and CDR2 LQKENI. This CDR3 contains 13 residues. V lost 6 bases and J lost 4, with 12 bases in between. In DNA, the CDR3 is TGTGCCAGCTCGTCGGTCGGAGGCACTGAAGCTTTCTTT. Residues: CASSSVGGTEAFF.

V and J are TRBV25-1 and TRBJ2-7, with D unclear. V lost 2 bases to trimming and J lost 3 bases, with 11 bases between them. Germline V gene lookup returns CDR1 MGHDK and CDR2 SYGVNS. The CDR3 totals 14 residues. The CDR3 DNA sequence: TGTGCCAGCAGTGAACCCGGCAGGAACTACGAGCAGTACTTC. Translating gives CASSEPGRNYEQYF.

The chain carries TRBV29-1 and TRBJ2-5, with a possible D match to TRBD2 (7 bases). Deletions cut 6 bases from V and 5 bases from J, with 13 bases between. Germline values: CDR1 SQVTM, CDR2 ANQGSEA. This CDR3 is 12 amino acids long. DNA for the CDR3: TGCAGCGTCCGGGGGGCTAGTGAGACCCAGTACTTC. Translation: CSVRGASETQYF.

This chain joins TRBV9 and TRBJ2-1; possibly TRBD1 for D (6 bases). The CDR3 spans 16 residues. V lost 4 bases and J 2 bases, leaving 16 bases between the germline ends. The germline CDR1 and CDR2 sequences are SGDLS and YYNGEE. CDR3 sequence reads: CASSPQTGYPYNEQFF. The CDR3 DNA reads TGTGCCAGCAGCCCTCAGACAGGTTATCCCTACAATGAGCAGTTCTTC.

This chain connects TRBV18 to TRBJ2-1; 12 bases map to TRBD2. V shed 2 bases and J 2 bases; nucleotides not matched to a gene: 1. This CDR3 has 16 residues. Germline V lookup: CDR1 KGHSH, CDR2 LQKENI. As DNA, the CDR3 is TGTGCCAGCTCACCAGGGACTAGCGGGCCCTACAATGAGCAGTTCTTC. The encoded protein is CASSPGTSGPYNEQFF.

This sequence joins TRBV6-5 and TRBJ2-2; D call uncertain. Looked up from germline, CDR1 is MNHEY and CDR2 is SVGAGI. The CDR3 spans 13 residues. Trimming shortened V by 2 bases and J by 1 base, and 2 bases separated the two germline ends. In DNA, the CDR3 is TGTGCCAGCAGTTACCAGAACACCGGGGAGCTGTTTTTT. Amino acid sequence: CASSYQNTGELFF.

The CDR3 sequence: CASMRFGTGNEKLFF. The CDR3 DNA reads TGTGCCAGCATGAGATTCGGGACAGGCAATGAAAAACTGTTTTTT. This chain connects TRBV28 to TRBJ1-4; 8 bases agree with TRBD1. V lost 7 bases to trimming and J lost 5 bases; unmatched junction nucleotides: 9. This CDR3 is built from 15 residues. Germline lookup yields CDR1 MDHEN and CDR2 SYDVKM. Using reference TRBV28 and TRBJ1-4 for the parts outside the CDR3, the full variable domain is DVKVTQSSRYLVKRTGEKVFLECVQDMDHENMFWYRQDPGLGLRLIYFSYDVKMKEKGDIPEGYSVSREKKERFSLILESASTNQTSMYLCASMRFGTGNEKLFFGSGTQLSVL.

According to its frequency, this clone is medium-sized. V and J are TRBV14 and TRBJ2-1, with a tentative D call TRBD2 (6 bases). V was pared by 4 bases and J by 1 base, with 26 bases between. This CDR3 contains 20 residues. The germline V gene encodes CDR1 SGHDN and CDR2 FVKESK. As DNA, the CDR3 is TGTGCCAGCAGCCGTGAAGAACATAGGACTTCCCGGGGGTCCTACAATGAGCAGTTCTTC. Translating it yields CASSREEHRTSRGSYNEQFF. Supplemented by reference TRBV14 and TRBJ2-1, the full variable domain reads EAGVTQFPSHSVIEKGQTVTLRCDPISGHDNLYWYRRVMGKEIKFLLHFVKESKQDESGMPNNRFLAERTGGTYSTLKVQPAELEDSGVYFCASSREEHRTSRGSYNEQFFGPGTRLTVL.

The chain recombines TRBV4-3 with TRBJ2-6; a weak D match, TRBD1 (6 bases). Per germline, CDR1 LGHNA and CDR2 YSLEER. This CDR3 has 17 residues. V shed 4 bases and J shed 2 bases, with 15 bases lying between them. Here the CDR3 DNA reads TGCGCCAGCAGCCGCTCCCGGGACATGCCTGGGGCCAACGTCCTGACTTTC. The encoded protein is CASSRSRDMPGANVLTF.